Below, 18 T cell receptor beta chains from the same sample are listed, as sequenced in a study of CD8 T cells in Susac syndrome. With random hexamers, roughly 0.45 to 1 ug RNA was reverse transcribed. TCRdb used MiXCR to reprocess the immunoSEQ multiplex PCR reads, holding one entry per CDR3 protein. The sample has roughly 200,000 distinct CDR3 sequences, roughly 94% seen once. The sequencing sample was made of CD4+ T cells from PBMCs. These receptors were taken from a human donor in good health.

CDR3 in DNA: TGTGCCAGCAGTTTAGCGGGCCTGACTTACTACAATGAGCAGTTCTTC. It is translated as CASSLAGLTYYNEQFF. This chain joins TRBV12-3 or TRBV12-4 and TRBJ2-1; D ambiguous. The ends were cut back, 0 bases at V and 3 bases at J, with 12 bases in the middle. The CDR3 totals 16 residues.

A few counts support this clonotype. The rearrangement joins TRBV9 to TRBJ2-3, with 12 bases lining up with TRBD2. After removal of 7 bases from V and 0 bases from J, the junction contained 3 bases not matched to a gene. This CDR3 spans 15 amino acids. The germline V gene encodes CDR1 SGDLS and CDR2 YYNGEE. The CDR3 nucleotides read TGTGCCAGCTCACTAGCGGGAGGTAGCACAGATACGCAGTATTTT. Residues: CASSLAGGSTDTQYF.

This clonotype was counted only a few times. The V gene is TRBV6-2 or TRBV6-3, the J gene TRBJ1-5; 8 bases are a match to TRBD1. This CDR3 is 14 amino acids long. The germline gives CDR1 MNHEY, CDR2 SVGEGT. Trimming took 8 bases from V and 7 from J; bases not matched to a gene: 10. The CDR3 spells CASRGTGGDQPQHF. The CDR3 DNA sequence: TGTGCCAGCCGCGGTACAGGGGGTGACCAGCCCCAGCATTTT.

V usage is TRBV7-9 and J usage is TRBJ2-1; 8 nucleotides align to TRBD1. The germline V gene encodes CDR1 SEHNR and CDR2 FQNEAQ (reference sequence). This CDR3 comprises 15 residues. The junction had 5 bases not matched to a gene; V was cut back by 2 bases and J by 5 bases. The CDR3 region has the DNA TGTGCCAGCAGCTTAACGGGACAGGTCAACAATGAGCAGTTCTTC. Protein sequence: CASSLTGQVNNEQFF.

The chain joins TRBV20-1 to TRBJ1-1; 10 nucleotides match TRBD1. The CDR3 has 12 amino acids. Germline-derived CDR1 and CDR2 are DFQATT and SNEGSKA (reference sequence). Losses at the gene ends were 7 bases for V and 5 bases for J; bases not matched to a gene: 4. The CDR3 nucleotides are TGCAGTGTCGGGGACAGGGGAACTGAAGCTTTCTTT. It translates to CSVGDRGTEAFF.

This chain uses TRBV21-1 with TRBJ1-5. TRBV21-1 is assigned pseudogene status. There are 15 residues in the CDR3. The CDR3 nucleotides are TGTGCCAGCAGCATTCACAGATCTAGCAATCAGCCCCAGCATTTT. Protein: CASSIHRSSNQPQHF.

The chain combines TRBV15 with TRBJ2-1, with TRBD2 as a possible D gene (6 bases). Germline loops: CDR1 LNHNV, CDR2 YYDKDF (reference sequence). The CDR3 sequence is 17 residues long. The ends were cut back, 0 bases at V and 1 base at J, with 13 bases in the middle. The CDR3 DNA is TGTGCCACCAGCAGAGAGGTAGATGCGGGATCCTACAATGAGCAGTTCTTC. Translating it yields CATSREVDAGSYNEQFF.

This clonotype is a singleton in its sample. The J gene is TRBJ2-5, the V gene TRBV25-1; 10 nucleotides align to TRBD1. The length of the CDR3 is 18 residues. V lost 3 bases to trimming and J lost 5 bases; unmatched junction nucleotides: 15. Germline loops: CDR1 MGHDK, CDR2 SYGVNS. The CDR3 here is CASSDPYDRGRGVETQYF. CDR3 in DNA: TGTGCCAGCAGTGATCCCTATGACAGGGGGCGAGGAGTGGAGACCCAGTACTTC.

The CDR3 DNA reads TGTGCCTGGAGCGCGGACCAGGTAGACTATGGCTACACCTTC. It specifies CAWSADQVDYGYTF. The chain has TRBV30 and TRBJ1-2; D unresolved. Germline CDR1 GTSNPN, CDR2 SVGIG (reference sequence). Deletions cut 3 bases from V and 3 bases from J, with 14 bases between. The CDR3 runs 14 residues.

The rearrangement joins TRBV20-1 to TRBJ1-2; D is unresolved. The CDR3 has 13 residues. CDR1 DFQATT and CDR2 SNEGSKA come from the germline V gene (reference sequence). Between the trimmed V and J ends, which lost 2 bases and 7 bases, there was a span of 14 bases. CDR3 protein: CSARTPNGGGYTF. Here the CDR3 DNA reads TGCAGTGCTAGAACCCCGAATGGTGGTGGCTACACCTTC.

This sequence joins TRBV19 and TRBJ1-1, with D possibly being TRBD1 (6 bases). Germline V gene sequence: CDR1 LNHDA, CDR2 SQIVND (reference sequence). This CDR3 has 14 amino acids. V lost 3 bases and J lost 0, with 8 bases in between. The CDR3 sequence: CASSISGVNTEAFF. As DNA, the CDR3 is TGTGCCAGTAGTATCTCAGGGGTGAACACTGAAGCTTTCTTT.

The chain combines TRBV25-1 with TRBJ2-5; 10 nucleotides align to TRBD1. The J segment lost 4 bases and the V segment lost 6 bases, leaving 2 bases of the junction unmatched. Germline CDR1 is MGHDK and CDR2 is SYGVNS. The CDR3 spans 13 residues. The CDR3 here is CASRTGGVETQYF. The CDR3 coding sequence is TGTGCCAGCAGGACAGGGGGCGTAGAGACCCAGTACTTC.

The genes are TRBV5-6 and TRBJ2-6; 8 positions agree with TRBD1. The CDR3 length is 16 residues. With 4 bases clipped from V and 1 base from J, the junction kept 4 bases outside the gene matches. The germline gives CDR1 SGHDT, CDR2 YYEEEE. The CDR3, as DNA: TGTGCCAGCAGCAGGACAGGGCTGTCTGGGGCCAACGTCCTGACTTTC. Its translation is CASSRTGLSGANVLTF.

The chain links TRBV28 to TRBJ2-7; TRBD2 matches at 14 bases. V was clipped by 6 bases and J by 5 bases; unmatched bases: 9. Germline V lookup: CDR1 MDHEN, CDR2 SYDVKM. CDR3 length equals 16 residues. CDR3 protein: CASSQTSGRVYDEQYV. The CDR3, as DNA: TGTGCCAGCAGCCAGACTAGCGGGAGGGTTTACGACGAGCAGTACGTC.

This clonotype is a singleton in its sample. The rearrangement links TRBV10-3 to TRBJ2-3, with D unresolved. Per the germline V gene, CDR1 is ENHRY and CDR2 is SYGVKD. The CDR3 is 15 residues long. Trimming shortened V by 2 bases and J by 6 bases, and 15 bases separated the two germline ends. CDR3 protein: CAISEQAGPSDTQYF. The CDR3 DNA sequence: TGTGCCATCAGTGAGCAGGCAGGACCCTCCGATACGCAGTATTTT.

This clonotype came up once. The CDR3 reads CASSLGAKETQYF. In DNA form, the CDR3 reads TGTGCCAGCAGCTTAGGGGCAAAAGAGACCCAGTACTTC. V gene TRBV7-8 combines with J gene TRBJ2-5, with no clear D. There are 13 residues in the CDR3. Germline loops: CDR1 SGHVS, CDR2 FQNEAQ. With 1 base removed from V and 3 bases from J, the gap between germline ends came to 6 bases.

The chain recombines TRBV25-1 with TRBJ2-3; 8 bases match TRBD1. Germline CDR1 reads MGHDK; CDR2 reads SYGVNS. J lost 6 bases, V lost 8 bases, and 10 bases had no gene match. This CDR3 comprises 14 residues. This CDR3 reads CASSKLRQGDTQYF. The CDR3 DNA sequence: TGTGCCAGCTCGAAACTTCGACAGGGGGATACGCAGTATTTT.

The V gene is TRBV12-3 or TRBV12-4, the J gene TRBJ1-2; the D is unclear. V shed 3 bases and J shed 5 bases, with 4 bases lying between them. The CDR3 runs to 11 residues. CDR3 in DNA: TGTGCCAGCAGTTTCAGATATGGCTACACCTTC. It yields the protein CASSFRYGYTF.